The 2 T cell receptor beta chains below come from one sample, sequenced in a study of blood T cell repertoires in COVID-19. Measured with immunoSEQ multiplex PCR; TCRdb has only the in-frame clones, and not every one. The sample consists of about 200,000 clones, 84% of them appearing once. The sample taken for sequencing was peripheral blood. Receptors were obtained from a human donor in a cohort sampled during active COVID-19.

The CDR3 reads CASSEVKRDTQYF. CDR3 DNA: TGTGCCAGCAGTGAAGTCAAGCGGGATACGCAGTATTTT. The chain is built from TRBV2 and TRBJ2-3; TRBD2 might be the D (5 bases). Germline V CDR1 and CDR2: SNHLY, FYNNEI. This CDR3 has 13 amino acids. Trimming left V 1 base short and J 6 bases short, with 8 bases between.

This clone was recorded only once. J is TRBJ2-2 and V is TRBV5-1; TRBD1 matches at 8 bases. The J segment lost 0 bases and the V segment lost 6 bases, leaving 4 bases of the junction unmatched. Germline CDR1 and CDR2: SGHRS and YFSETQ. This CDR3 comprises 15 residues. The CDR3 here is CASNPGQANTGELFF. The CDR3 coding sequence is TGCGCCAGCAACCCGGGACAGGCGAACACCGGGGAGCTGTTTTTT.